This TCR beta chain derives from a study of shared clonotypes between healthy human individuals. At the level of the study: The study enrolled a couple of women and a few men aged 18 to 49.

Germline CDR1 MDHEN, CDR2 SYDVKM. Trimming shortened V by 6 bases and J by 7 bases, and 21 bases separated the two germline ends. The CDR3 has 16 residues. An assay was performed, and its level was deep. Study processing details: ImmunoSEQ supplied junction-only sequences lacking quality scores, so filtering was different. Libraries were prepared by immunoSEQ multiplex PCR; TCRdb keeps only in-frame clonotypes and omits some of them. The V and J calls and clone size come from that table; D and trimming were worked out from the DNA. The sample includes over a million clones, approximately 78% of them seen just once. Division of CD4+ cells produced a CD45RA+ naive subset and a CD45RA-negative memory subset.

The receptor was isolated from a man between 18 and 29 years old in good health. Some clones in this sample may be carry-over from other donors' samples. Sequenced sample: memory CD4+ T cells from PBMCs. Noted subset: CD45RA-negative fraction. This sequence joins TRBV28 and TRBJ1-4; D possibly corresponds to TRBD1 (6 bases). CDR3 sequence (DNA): TGTGCCAGCAGGCTCCCGCGGGGGGCGGTAGGTGAAAAACTGTTTTTT. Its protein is CASRLPRGAVGEKLFF.